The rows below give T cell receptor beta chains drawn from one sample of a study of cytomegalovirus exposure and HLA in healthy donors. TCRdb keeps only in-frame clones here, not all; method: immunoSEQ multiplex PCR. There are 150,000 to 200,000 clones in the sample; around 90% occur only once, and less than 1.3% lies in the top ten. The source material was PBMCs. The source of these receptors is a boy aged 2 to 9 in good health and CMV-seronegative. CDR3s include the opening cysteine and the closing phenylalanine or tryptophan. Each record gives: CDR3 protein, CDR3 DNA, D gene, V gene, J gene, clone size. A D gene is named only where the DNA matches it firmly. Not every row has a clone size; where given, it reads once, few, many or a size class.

cdr3_aa: CASSPKRGMDTEAFF; cdr3_nt: TGCGCCAGCAGCCCTAAGCGGGGTATGGACACTGAAGCTTTCTTT; d_call: NA; v_call: TRBV5-1; j_call: TRBJ1-1; clone_size: NA
cdr3_aa: CASSPLGGVNTEAFF; cdr3_nt: TGCGCCAGCAGCCCCCTGGGAGGCGTGAACACTGAAGCTTTCTTT; d_call: NA; v_call: TRBV4-1; j_call: TRBJ1-1; clone_size: NA
cdr3_aa: CASIDRQGMNTEAFF; cdr3_nt: TGTGCCAGTATTGATCGACAGGGCATGAACACTGAAGCTTTCTTT; d_call: TRBD1; v_call: TRBV19; j_call: TRBJ1-1; clone_size: NA
cdr3_aa: CATSRGQNTEAFF; cdr3_nt: TGTGCCACCAGCAGAGGACAGAACACTGAAGCTTTCTTT; d_call: NA; v_call: TRBV15; j_call: TRBJ1-1; clone_size: few
cdr3_aa: CASSLRAGGREQYF; cdr3_nt: TGTGCCAGCAGTTTAAGGGCAGGGGGCCGGGAGCAGTACTTC; d_call: TRBD1; v_call: TRBV27; j_call: TRBJ2-7; clone_size: NA
cdr3_aa: CASSAHQGNEAFF; cdr3_nt: TGTGCCAGCAGCGCCCATCAGGGAAATGAAGCTTTCTTT; d_call: NA; v_call: TRBV9; j_call: TRBJ1-1; clone_size: NA
cdr3_aa: CASTGGLAETQYF; cdr3_nt: TGTGCCAGCACAGGCGGACTAGCAGAGACCCAGTACTTC; d_call: TRBD2; v_call: TRBV28; j_call: TRBJ2-5; clone_size: NA
cdr3_aa: CASKRGGRTGELFF; cdr3_nt: TGTGCCAGCAAGAGAGGGGGCCGGACCGGGGAGCTGTTTTTT; d_call: TRBD1; v_call: TRBV27; j_call: TRBJ2-2; clone_size: NA
cdr3_aa: CASSNGVAGGGYGELFF; cdr3_nt: TGTGCCAGCAGCAACGGGGTAGCGGGAGGAGGCTACGGGGAGCTGTTTTTT; d_call: TRBD2; v_call: TRBV9; j_call: TRBJ2-2; clone_size: NA
cdr3_aa: CASSPGGRGEAEQYF; cdr3_nt: TGTGCCAGCAGCCCCGGGGGACGGGGGGAGGCCGAGCAGTACTTC; d_call: TRBD2; v_call: TRBV9; j_call: TRBJ2-7; clone_size: NA
cdr3_aa: CASSLRGSGANVLTF; cdr3_nt: TGTGCCAGCAGTTTAAGGGGTTCTGGGGCCAACGTCCTGACTTTC; d_call: NA; v_call: TRBV27; j_call: TRBJ2-6; clone_size: NA
cdr3_aa: CATRAGYGYTF; cdr3_nt: TGTGCCACCCGGGCAGGGTATGGCTACACCTTC; d_call: NA; v_call: TRBV19; j_call: TRBJ1-2; clone_size: once
cdr3_aa: CAHSRGSSYEQYF; cdr3_nt: TGTGCCCACAGCCGGGGTAGCTCCTACGAGCAGTACTTC; d_call: NA; v_call: TRBV6-5; j_call: TRBJ2-7; clone_size: NA
cdr3_aa: CASSPSGVSTDTQYF; cdr3_nt: TGTGCCAGCAGCCCTAGCGGGGTAAGCACAGATACGCAGTATTTT; d_call: TRBD2; v_call: TRBV7-8; j_call: TRBJ2-3; clone_size: once
cdr3_aa: CASSPLGSSYNSPLHF; cdr3_nt: TGCGCCAGCAGCCCCCTCGGGAGCTCCTATAATTCACCCCTCCACTTT; d_call: NA; v_call: TRBV5-1; j_call: TRBJ1-6; clone_size: NA